The clone carrying this T cell receptor (beta chain) was seen repeatedly, ten times or more. V lost 5 bases and J 5 bases, leaving 7 bases between the germline ends. CDR1 is SEHNR, CDR2 FQNEAQ, per germline (reference sequence). This CDR3 is built from 13 residues. RNA transcripts yielded amplified TCR beta CDR3 regions. A set of HTBI primers served as the primers for a first-round RT-PCR of the TCR CDR3. MiXCR was run by TCRdb on the multiplex PCR reads, yielding one entry per CDR3 protein. The sample holds 600,000 to 800,000 distinct CDR3 sequences, 30% to 40% seen once. This record belongs to a study of T cells in Graves' hyperthyroidism and ophthalmopathy.

The sequence came from a woman aged 40 to 50 with Graves' hyperthyroidism. The sequencing input was blood. The gene calls are TRBV7-9 and TRBJ1-6; D is uncertain. The CDR3 bases are TGTGCCAGCAGCCTAGAAAATAATTCACCCCTCCACTTT. Residues: CASSLENNSPLHF.